The next 29 T cell receptor beta chains were all read from a single sample in a study of response to subunit inactivated influenza vaccine. TCRdb passed the RT-PCR reads through MiXCR, listing each CDR3 protein once. The profile shows 500,000 to 600,000 distinct CDR3 sequences, 10% to 15% of them singletons. Material: PBMCs from blood, obtained more than 35 days after vaccination. The receptors originated from a man aged 45-65 years who received an inactivated influenza vaccine.

In regard to this clonotype: The junction departs from the called germline gene at one end, perhaps through a read error. The chain couples TRBV7-9 to TRBJ1-1; D gene ambiguous. Per germline, CDR1 SEHNR and CDR2 FQNEAQ (reference sequence). This CDR3 has 10 residues. CDR3 amino acids: CASSLVYWAF. The CDR3 nucleotides read TGTGCCAGCAGCTTAGTATATTGGGCCTTC.

This clonotype was seen more than once but under ten times. The CDR3 is CASSFSGRASEETQYF. The CDR3 coding sequence is TGTGCCAGCAGCTTTAGCGGGAGGGCCTCTGAGGAGACCCAGTACTTC. The J gene is TRBJ2-5, the V gene TRBV7-3, with 11 nucleotides matching TRBD2. Germline V gene lookup returns CDR1 SGHTA and CDR2 FQGTGA. The CDR3 runs 16 residues. J was trimmed by 5 bases and V by 3 bases; bases with no gene match: 8.

This clonotype was recorded a few times. V gene TRBV20-1 combines with J gene TRBJ1-2, with D unclear. Trimming removed 5 bases from V and 4 bases from J, with 11 bases in between. The CDR3 extends over 12 amino acids. From germline, CDR1 is DFQATT and CDR2 SNEGSKA (reference sequence). This chain's CDR3 is CSAPSSVYGYTF. The CDR3 bases are TGCAGTGCTCCTAGTTCAGTCTATGGCTACACCTTC.

A few counts support this clonotype. The chain has TRBV5-1 and TRBJ2-2; 7 bases map to TRBD2. Germline lookup yields CDR1 SGHRS and CDR2 YFSETQ. Trimming at V came to 4 bases and at J to 1 base, leaving 7 bases not matched to a gene. This CDR3 contains 16 residues. In DNA, the CDR3 is TGCGCCAGCAGCAGAAGCGGGGCGAAGAACACCGGGGAGCTGTTTTTT. This encodes CASSRSGAKNTGELFF.

This clonotype has only a few counts. V usage is TRBV5-1 and J usage is TRBJ2-2, with D possibly matching TRBD2 (5 bases). The CDR3 extends over 13 amino acids. V shed 5 bases and J shed 6 bases, with 11 bases lying between them. Per the germline V gene, CDR1 is SGHRS and CDR2 is YFSETQ. The CDR3 bases are TGCGCCAGCAGAGAGGGAGCGTCCGGGGAGCTGTTTTTT. This encodes CASREGASGELFF.

This clonotype has only a few counts. The chain couples TRBV11-2 to TRBJ2-3; 13 nucleotides agree with TRBD2. With 1 base clipped from V and 4 bases from J, the junction kept 20 bases outside the gene matches. Germline loops: CDR1 SGHAT, CDR2 FQNNGV. The length of the CDR3 is 22 residues. CDR3 in amino acids: CASSLVPAGLAGVTGKADTQYF. The CDR3 DNA reads as TGTGCCAGCAGCTTAGTTCCGGCTGGACTAGCGGGAGTAACGGGGAAGGCAGATACGCAGTATTTT.

The V gene is TRBV12-3 or TRBV12-4, the J gene TRBJ2-3, with D possibly being TRBD2 (5 bases). V shed 8 bases and J shed 0 bases, with 9 bases lying between them. The CDR3 is 13 amino acids. The CDR3 region is CASDYGSTDTQYF. CDR3 in DNA: TGTGCCAGCGACTATGGGAGCACAGATACGCAGTATTTT.

The chain employs TRBV5-1 and TRBJ2-7, with TRBD1 identical over 12 bases. CDR1 and CDR2 from the germline V gene are SGHRS and YFSETQ. With V trimmed by 1 base and J by 7 bases, 9 bases remained unmatched. CDR3 length: 16 amino acids. CDR3 bases: TGCGCCAGCAGCTTGCGCCCGGGACAGGGGGCGCGGGAGCAGTACTTC. Translated: CASSLRPGQGAREQYF.

Only a few counts were recorded for this clonotype. CDR3 sequence (DNA): TGCAGCGTTGAAGGTCGGGCGGGCCTTGAGCAGTTCTTC. Translating gives CSVEGRAGLEQFF. The chain joins TRBV29-1 to TRBJ2-1; weak D call: TRBD2 (5 bases). The CDR3 contains 13 residues. The V end was cut by 1 base, the J end by 9 bases, with 13 bases between. Per germline, CDR1 SQVTM and CDR2 ANQGSEA.

A few counts support this clonotype. This chain connects TRBV3-1 to TRBJ2-1, with a tentative D call TRBD2 (7 bases). The length of the CDR3 is 18 residues. Per germline, CDR1 LGHDT and CDR2 YNNKEL (reference sequence). Trimming stripped 2 bases from V and 2 bases from J, with 19 bases between. The CDR3 bases are TGTGCCAGCAGCCAATACTCGCAGGCGGGGGCCCCCTACAATGAGCAGTTCTTC. Its translation: CASSQYSQAGAPYNEQFF.

The V gene is TRBV24-1, the J gene TRBJ2-3; 12 bases agree with TRBD2. This CDR3 comprises 15 residues. CDR1 is KGHDR, CDR2 SFDVKD, per germline. J lost 5 bases, V lost 7 bases, and 6 bases had no gene match. CDR3: CATSRTSGTIDTQYF. CDR3 coding DNA: TGTGCCACCAGCCGGACTAGCGGGACAATAGATACGCAGTATTTT.

The rearrangement joins TRBV25-1 to TRBJ2-1, with 7 bases aligning to TRBD1. CDR3 length equals 15 residues. The germline gives CDR1 MGHDK, CDR2 SYGVNS. V was pared by 6 bases and J by 8 bases, with 13 bases of the junction left unmatched. The CDR3 loop reads CASRKGQHRGDEQFF. CDR3 coding DNA: TGTGCCAGCAGGAAGGGACAGCATAGGGGCGATGAGCAGTTCTTC. The variable domain in full, with the rest retrieved from reference TRBV25-1 and TRBJ2-1, is EADIYQTPRYLVIGTGKKITLECSQTMGHDKMYWYQQDPGMELHLIHYSYGVNSTEKGDLSSESTVSRIRTEHFPLTLESARPSHTSQYLCASRKGQHRGDEQFFGPGTRLTVL.

The chain is built from TRBV11-2 and TRBJ2-3; 13 bases map to TRBD2. The CDR3 length is 17 residues. CDR1 and CDR2 (germline): SGHAT, FQNNGV. Trimming at V came to 5 bases and at J to 2 bases, leaving 7 bases not matched to a gene. This CDR3 is CASSTRTSGGFTDTQYF. CDR3 DNA sequence: TGTGCCAGCAGCACCCGGACTAGCGGGGGATTCACAGATACGCAGTATTTT.

The chain links TRBV5-1 to TRBJ2-7, with D possibly being TRBD1 (6 bases). Germline CDR1 SGHRS, CDR2 YFSETQ. V gave up 4 bases and J gave up 3 bases, with 14 bases separating them. The CDR3 extends over 14 amino acids. DNA of the CDR3: TGCGCCAGCAGCCCACCCACGGACAGCTACGAGCAGTACTTC. Translating gives CASSPPTDSYEQYF.

This clonotype was seen ten or more times. The chain is built from TRBV6-2 or TRBV6-3 and TRBJ1-5; 10 bases match TRBD1. After removal of 2 bases from V and 7 bases from J, the junction contained 11 bases not matched to a gene. This CDR3 has 17 amino acids. From germline, CDR1 is MNHEY and CDR2 SVGEGT. CDR3 sequence: CASSYPRTGGRGQPQHF. CDR3 in DNA: TGTGCCAGCAGTTACCCAAGGACAGGGGGGAGAGGGCAGCCCCAGCATTTT.

This clonotype was counted many times. The V and J genes are TRBV5-1 and TRBJ2-3; 7 nucleotides line up with TRBD1. Germline trimming cut 5 bases from V and 3 bases from J; bases unmatched to any gene: 15. This CDR3 contains 17 residues. Germline loops: CDR1 SGHRS, CDR2 YFSETQ. This CDR3 reads CASRRQGRIYRTDTQYF. The DNA of the CDR3 is TGCGCCAGCAGACGACAGGGCCGCATTTACAGAACAGATACGCAGTATTTT.

This clonotype has at least ten counts. The genes are TRBV7-9 and TRBJ2-1, with TRBD2 matching over 11 bases. Looked up from germline, CDR1 is SEHNR and CDR2 is FQNEAQ (reference sequence). J lost 6 bases, V lost 4 bases, and 2 bases had no gene match. The length of the CDR3 is 14 residues. The CDR3, as DNA: TGTGCCAGCAGCTACGGACTAGCGGGCAATGAGCAGTTCTTC. Translating it yields CASSYGLAGNEQFF.

The chain recombines TRBV10-3 with TRBJ2-3; D may be TRBD1 (8 bases). The CDR3 covers 15 residues. Germline CDR1 and CDR2: ENHRY and SYGVKD. Trimming took 9 bases from V and 1 from J, leaving 17 bases between them. CDR3 in DNA: TGTGCCATATCGGGGGGACAGGTAGGCACAGATACGCAGTATTTT. It codes for CAISGGQVGTDTQYF.

The gene calls are TRBV7-2 and TRBJ2-7; no reliable D call. From germline, CDR1 is SGHTA and CDR2 FQGNSA. CDR3 length: 15 amino acids. V was pared by 1 base and J by 6 bases, with 16 bases between. The CDR3 DNA sequence: TGTGCCAGCAGCTTAGGATCGTACTCTGGTGGCGAGCAGTACTTC. It translates to CASSLGSYSGGEQYF.

This clonotype was counted a few times. This rearrangement joins TRBV7-9 to TRBJ1-2; no firm D call. Germline CDR1 and CDR2: SEHNR and FQNEAQ (reference sequence). V gave up 0 bases and J gave up 6 bases, with 11 bases separating them. This CDR3 has 14 residues. CDR3 DNA sequence: TGTGCCAGCAGCTTAGCGCTCTCGATGGATGGCTACACCTTC. Translated: CASSLALSMDGYTF.

This clonotype has a handful of counts. V usage is TRBV4-1 and J usage is TRBJ2-5, with a weak D call TRBD2 (6 bases). Trimming removed 0 bases at V and 9 bases at J, with 17 bases between. CDR1 is MGHRA, CDR2 YSYEKL, per germline. The length of the CDR3 is 15 residues. CDR3 protein: CASSQEWSSVGSQYF. The CDR3 DNA sequence: TGCGCCAGCAGCCAAGAGTGGTCTAGCGTAGGGTCCCAGTACTTC.

This clonotype was seen repeatedly, ten times or more. J is TRBJ2-2 and V is TRBV5-1, with D maybe TRBD2 (6 bases). Trimming removed 0 bases from V and 6 bases from J, with 9 bases in between. This CDR3 region has 14 residues. Germline CDR1 is SGHRS and CDR2 is YFSETQ. In DNA form, the CDR3 reads TGCGCCAGCAGCTTGGGAGGAGGGGCCGGGGAGCTGTTTTTT. It specifies CASSLGGGAGELFF.

In this sample, this clonotype turned up a few times. The chain combines TRBV4-3 with TRBJ1-6; possible D gene TRBD1, 5 bases. V was trimmed by 0 bases and J by 8 bases, leaving 11 bases between them. Germline V gene lookup returns CDR1 LGHNA and CDR2 YSLEER. There are 15 residues in the CDR3. CDR3 in amino acids: CASSQDGGSYSPLHF. CDR3 DNA sequence: TGCGCCAGCAGCCAAGATGGGGGGAGTTATTCACCCCTCCACTTT.

There are a few counts of this clonotype. This chain uses TRBV7-2 with TRBJ1-2; D is perhaps TRBD1 (5 bases). V gave up 5 bases and J gave up 4 bases, with 14 bases separating them. Germline CDR1 is SGHTA and CDR2 is FQGNSA. This CDR3 region has 14 residues. CDR3 in amino acids: CASSPAGTLYGYTF. DNA of the CDR3: TGTGCCAGCAGCCCGGCGGGGACCCTCTATGGCTACACCTTC.

The chain couples TRBV6-2 or TRBV6-3 to TRBJ2-7; 10 nucleotides line up with TRBD2. The CDR3 loop spans 13 amino acids. Germline CDR1 reads MNHEY; CDR2 reads SVGEGT. Trimming took 7 bases from V and 4 from J; bases not matched to a gene: 4. The CDR3 spells CASNLAGVYEQYF. The CDR3 region has the DNA TGTGCCAGCAATCTAGCGGGAGTGTACGAGCAGTACTTC.

This clonotype was counted many times. This chain uses TRBV7-2 with TRBJ1-2; no firm D call. The length of the CDR3 is 16 residues. Germline V gene data show CDR1 as SGHTA and CDR2 as FQGNSA. V lost 4 bases and J 4 bases, leaving 19 bases between the germline ends. The CDR3 reads CASSSSGVAGAYGYTF. CDR3 coding DNA: TGTGCCAGCAGCTCTAGTGGGGTCGCGGGCGCCTATGGCTACACCTTC.

This clonotype has a handful of counts. The chain combines TRBV25-1 with TRBJ2-2, with TRBD2 as a possible D gene (7 bases). V lost 7 bases, J lost 6 bases, and 12 bases lay in between. Germline V CDR1 and CDR2: MGHDK, SYGVNS. The CDR3 extends over 13 amino acids. The CDR3 sequence: CASKWGGPGELFF. The CDR3 DNA is TGTGCCAGCAAGTGGGGGGGCCCCGGGGAGCTGTTTTTT.

The V call is TRBV10-3, the J call TRBJ2-7, with a possible D match to TRBD2 (5 bases). Germline V gives CDR1 ENHRY, CDR2 SYGVKD. The germline V and J ends were trimmed by 6 bases and 0 bases, with 12 bases remaining between them. This CDR3 has 14 residues. The CDR3 region has the DNA TGTGCCATCAGCACAGCGGTGCCCTCCTACGAGCAGTACTTC. Translating gives CAISTAVPSYEQYF.

J is TRBJ1-2 and V is TRBV4-2; 7 nucleotides line up with TRBD1. Looked up from germline, CDR1 is LGHNA and CDR2 is YNFKEQ. The CDR3 runs to 15 residues. The ends lost 4 bases at V and 0 bases at J; junction bases unmatched: 5. The CDR3 spells CASSPGGQANYGYTF. The DNA of the CDR3 is TGTGCCAGCAGCCCAGGCGGACAGGCTAACTATGGCTACACCTTC.